The subject of this entry is one TCR beta chain. The data originate from a study of blood T cell repertoires in COVID-19. Study details: Sites in the United States, Italy and Spain provided acute and convalescent COVID-19 samples. PBMCs, B-cell-depleted T cells, or T cells were the source of the cDNA or gDNA that made up the material.

As processed by the authors: Scientists estimated how many nucleated cells there were by amplifying reference gene primers. Using immunoSEQ multiplex PCR, the repertoire was profiled, and TCRdb retains in-frame clones only, with some absent. The V and J calls and clone size are taken from that table; D and trimming were inferred from the DNA. The data contain some 150,000 clones, roughly 80% of them singletons. Material for sequencing was peripheral blood. This receptor was obtained from a woman aged 70 to 79 with acute or convalescent COVID-19.

The DNA of the CDR3 is TGTGCCAGCAGCGTAGACGGGACTAGCGGGGTGGATACGCAGTATTTT. Encoded protein: CASSVDGTSGVDTQYF. The chain couples TRBV4-2 to TRBJ2-3; 13 bases align to TRBD2. V lost 5 bases to trimming and J lost 6 bases; unmatched junction nucleotides: 8. CDR3 length: 16 amino acids. Germline lookup yields CDR1 LGHNA and CDR2 YNFKEQ.